These 20 T cell receptor beta chains originate from one sample sequenced in a study of blood T cell repertoires in COVID-19. Method: immunoSEQ multiplex PCR; TCRdb's copy keeps in-frame clones and lacks some. This repertoire shows some 280,000 clones, roughly 80% found once; its top ten account for about 4%. The sample consisted of peripheral blood. The receptors here all came from a woman in her forties or fifties with active or convalescent COVID-19.

The chain uses TRBV11-2 and TRBJ2-7, with a tentative D call TRBD1 (6 bases). The germline gives CDR1 SGHAT, CDR2 FQNNGV. The CDR3 is made up of 14 amino acids. The V end lost 3 bases, the J end lost 6 bases, and 15 bases lay between the germline ends. CDR3 protein: CASSFVQGKGEQYF. The CDR3 nucleotides are TGTGCCAGCAGCTTTGTACAGGGAAAAGGCGAGCAGTACTTC.

V and J are TRBV20-1 and TRBJ2-1; 9 nucleotides agree with TRBD2. Germline V CDR1 and CDR2: DFQATT, SNEGSKA (reference sequence). The length of the CDR3 is 15 residues. Trimming removed 3 bases from V and 4 bases from J; junction bases left unmatched: 7. CDR3 sequence: CSASLAGESYNEQFF. The CDR3 DNA sequence: TGCAGTGCTAGTTTAGCGGGAGAGTCTTACAATGAGCAGTTCTTC.

As DNA, the CDR3 is TGCGCCAGCAGCTACCATCATGCGGATGGCTACACCTTC. Residues: CASSYHHADGYTF. The chain recombines TRBV5-1 with TRBJ1-2; D call uncertain. Per germline, CDR1 SGHRS and CDR2 YFSETQ. V lost 3 bases to trimming and J lost 6 bases, with 12 bases between them. This CDR3 contains 13 residues.

The rearrangement links TRBV11-3 to TRBJ1-2, with D possibly TRBD1 on 5 matching bases. Between the trimmed V and J ends, which lost 6 bases and 5 bases, there was a span of 10 bases. The CDR3 sequence is 12 residues long. CDR1 is SGHNT and CDR2 is YENEEA in the germline V gene. The CDR3 reads CASSQGEYGYTF. In nucleotides, the CDR3 is TGTGCCAGCAGTCAGGGCGAGTATGGCTACACCTTC. Looking up the rest from reference TRBV11-3 and TRBJ1-2 gives the full variable domain: EAGVVQSPRYKIIEKKQPVAFWCNPISGHNTLYWYLQNLGQGPELLIRYENEEAVDDSQLPKDRFSAERLKGVDSTLKIQPAELGDSAVYLCASSQGEYGYTFGSGTRLTVV.

The chain recombines TRBV27 with TRBJ2-2; tentatively, D is TRBD1 (6 bases). V dropped 3 bases and J dropped 6 bases, with 14 bases sitting between them. The germline CDR1 and CDR2 sequences are MNHEY and SMNVEV (reference sequence). CDR3 size: 15 residues. In DNA form, the CDR3 reads TGTGCCAGCAGTTTGGGGACAATGGGGCCCGGGGAGCTGTTTTTT. Translation gives CASSLGTMGPGELFF.

This chain uses TRBV15 with TRBJ1-6; 7 bases are shared with TRBD1. CDR1 is LNHNV, CDR2 YYDKDF, per germline (reference sequence). This CDR3 has 15 residues. With V trimmed by 1 base and J by 9 bases, 6 bases remained unmatched. The chain's CDR3 is CATSRGTGEFSPLHF. The CDR3 region has the DNA TGTGCCACCAGCAGAGGTACAGGGGAATTTTCACCCCTCCACTTT.

This clone was picked up one time. V gene TRBV5-1 combines with J gene TRBJ1-2, with D possibly TRBD1 on 5 matching bases. CDR1 and CDR2 from the germline V gene are SGHRS and YFSETQ. V dropped 4 bases and J dropped 7 bases, with 17 bases sitting between them. The CDR3 extends over 14 amino acids. The CDR3 loop reads CASSQSTDGGGYTF. CDR3 DNA sequence: TGCGCCAGCAGCCAATCGACAGACGGCGGTGGCTACACCTTC. Supplemented by reference TRBV5-1 and TRBJ1-2, the full variable domain reads KAGVTQTPRYLIKTRGQQVTLSCSPISGHRSVSWYQQTPGQGLQFLFEYFSETQRNKGNFPGRFSGRQFSNSRSEMNVSTLELGDSALYLCASSQSTDGGGYTFGSGTRLTVV.

The V call is TRBV7-9, the J call TRBJ2-2; tentative D call: TRBD2 (5 bases). There are 16 residues in the CDR3. Trimming pared 5 bases from V and 7 bases from J, leaving 20 bases between. CDR1 and CDR2 from the germline V gene are SEHNR and FQNEAQ (reference sequence). The CDR3 loop reads CASSPGARATVGELFF. The CDR3 bases are TGTGCCAGCAGCCCCGGTGCGCGGGCTACGGTCGGGGAGCTGTTTTTT. The full variable domain, with the rest looked up from reference TRBV7-9 and TRBJ2-2, is DTGVSQNPRHKITKRGQNVTFRCDPISEHNRLYWYRQTLGQGPEFLTYFQNEAQLEKSRLLSDRFSAERPKGSFSTLEIQRTEQGDSAMYLCASSPGARATVGELFFGEGSRLTVL.

For this clone: The same CDR3 is also encoded by other DNA sequences in this sample. The chain links TRBV4-1 to TRBJ1-1, with a possible D match to TRBD1 (5 bases). The CDR3 covers 14 residues. V was shortened by 3 bases and J by 1 base, with 9 bases between the two germline ends. Looked up from germline, CDR1 is MGHRA and CDR2 is YSYEKL. As DNA, the CDR3 is TGCGCCAGCAGCCAGGGGCAGGGGAACACTGAAGCTTTCTTT. Its protein product is CASSQGQGNTEAFF.

The chain has TRBV10-3 and TRBJ2-7, with 9 bases matching TRBD1. J was trimmed by 2 bases and V by 6 bases; bases with no gene match: 5. The CDR3 is made up of 14 amino acids. Germline V gene lookup returns CDR1 ENHRY and CDR2 SYGVKD. Here the CDR3 reads CAIREGQGAYEQYF. Written as DNA, the CDR3 is TGTGCCATCAGGGAGGGACAGGGAGCCTACGAGCAGTACTTC.

This chain joins TRBV10-3 and TRBJ1-5; no definite D call. V was pared by 3 bases and J by 3 bases, with 9 bases between. The CDR3 length is 14 residues. The germline V gene has CDR1 ENHRY and CDR2 SYGVKD. The CDR3 is CAISESGFNQPQHF. The CDR3 coding sequence is TGTGCCATCAGTGAATCGGGGTTCAATCAGCCCCAGCATTTT.

V and J are TRBV6-6 and TRBJ1-1; D ambiguous. The V and J ends lost 5 bases and 5 bases respectively, with 21 bases between them. CDR3 length: 16 residues. Germline assignment: CDR1 MNHNY and CDR2 SVGAGI (reference sequence). CDR3 region: CASSPGEHRGYTEAFF. For the CDR3, the DNA is TGTGCCAGCAGTCCCGGAGAACACCGGGGATATACTGAAGCTTTCTTT.

The chain carries TRBV21-1 and TRBJ2-1; the D call in the table, TRBD2, was not verified against the DNA. TRBV21-1 is noted as a pseudogene. This CDR3 has 18 residues. The CDR3 sequence is CASKSGTSGSRTYNEQFF. For the CDR3, the DNA is TGTGCCAGCAAATCCGGGACTAGCGGGAGTAGGACCTACAATGAGCAGTTCTTC.

This chain connects TRBV18 to TRBJ2-2; TRBD1 matches 8 bases. The J segment lost 4 bases and the V segment lost 6 bases, leaving 10 bases of the junction unmatched. Germline V gives CDR1 KGHSH, CDR2 LQKENI. The CDR3 covers 16 residues. The CDR3 nucleotides read TGTGCCAGCTCGGGCGGACAGGGTAGGCCCACCGGGGAGCTGTTTTTT. It codes for CASSGGQGRPTGELFF.

J is TRBJ1-2 and V is TRBV6-6; D call uncertain. There are 13 residues in the CDR3. V lost 0 bases, J lost 5 bases, and 7 bases lay in between. Germline CDR1 MNHNY, CDR2 SVGAGI (reference sequence). The CDR3 sequence: CASSYSVYYGYTF. The CDR3 region has the DNA TGTGCCAGCAGTTACTCGGTCTATTATGGCTACACCTTC.

On this clone itself: The same CDR3 arises from other DNA sequences in this sample as well. The chain employs TRBV5-1 and TRBJ1-2; D is possibly TRBD1 (5 bases). Germline assignment: CDR1 SGHRS and CDR2 YFSETQ. V gave up 0 bases and J gave up 3 bases, with 9 bases separating them. This CDR3 comprises 14 residues. CDR3: CASSLAGGDYGYTF. The CDR3 DNA sequence: TGCGCCAGCAGCTTGGCCGGGGGGGACTATGGCTACACCTTC.

About this clone: Additional DNA sequences in this sample encode the identical CDR3. V gene TRBV2 combines with J gene TRBJ1-1, with 10 positions matching TRBD1. In germline, CDR1 is SNHLY, CDR2 FYNNEI. This CDR3 contains 13 residues. V was clipped by 5 bases and J by 4 bases; unmatched bases: 1. CDR3 region: CASSRDRGTEAFF. The DNA of the CDR3 is TGTGCCAGCAGTCGGGACAGGGGCACTGAAGCTTTCTTT.

The rearrangement links TRBV18 to TRBJ1-2; TRBD1 might be the D (5 bases). The germline CDR1 and CDR2 sequences are KGHSH and LQKENI. The germline V and J ends were trimmed by 2 bases and 6 bases, with 13 bases remaining between them. This CDR3 is built from 14 residues. CDR3 DNA: TGTGCCAGCTCACCAAACTGGCAGGGTGATGGCTACACCTTC. This encodes CASSPNWQGDGYTF.

This clone was observed a handful of times. This chain uses TRBV9 with TRBJ1-4, with D perhaps matching TRBD1 (6 bases). V lost 1 base and J lost 8, with 12 bases in between. The CDR3 totals 14 residues. Germline lookup yields CDR1 SGDLS and CDR2 YYNGEE. This CDR3 is CASSVRGGTEKLFF. The CDR3, as DNA: TGTGCCAGCAGCGTAAGGGGGGGTACGGAAAAACTGTTTTTT.

This clone was detected a few times. The chain combines TRBV7-8 with TRBJ1-6, with D maybe TRBD1 (6 bases). The germline V and J ends were trimmed by 5 bases and 6 bases, with 14 bases remaining between them. Germline loops: CDR1 SGHVS, CDR2 FQNEAQ. The CDR3 contains 15 residues. In nucleotides, the CDR3 is TGTGCCAGCAGCCCACTCAGGGGATTTAATTCACCCCTCCACTTT. Protein: CASSPLRGFNSPLHF.